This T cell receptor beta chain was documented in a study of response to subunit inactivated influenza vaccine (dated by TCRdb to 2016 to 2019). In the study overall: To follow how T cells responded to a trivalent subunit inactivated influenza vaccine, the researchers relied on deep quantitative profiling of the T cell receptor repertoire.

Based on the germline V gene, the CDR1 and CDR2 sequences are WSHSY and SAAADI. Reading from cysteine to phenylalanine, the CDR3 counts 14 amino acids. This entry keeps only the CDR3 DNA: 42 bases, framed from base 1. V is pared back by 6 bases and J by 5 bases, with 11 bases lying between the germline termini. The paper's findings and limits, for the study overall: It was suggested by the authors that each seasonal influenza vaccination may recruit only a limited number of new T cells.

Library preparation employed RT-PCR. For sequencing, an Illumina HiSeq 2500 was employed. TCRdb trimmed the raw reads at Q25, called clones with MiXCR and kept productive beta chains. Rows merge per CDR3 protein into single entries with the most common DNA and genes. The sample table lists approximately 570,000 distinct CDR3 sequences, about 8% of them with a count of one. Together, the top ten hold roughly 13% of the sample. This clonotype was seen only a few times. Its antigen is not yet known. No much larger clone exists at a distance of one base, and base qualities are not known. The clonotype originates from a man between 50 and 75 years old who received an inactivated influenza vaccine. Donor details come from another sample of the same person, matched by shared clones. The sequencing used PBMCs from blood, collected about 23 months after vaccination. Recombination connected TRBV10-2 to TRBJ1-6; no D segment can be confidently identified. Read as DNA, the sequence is TGCGCCAGCAGCGGACCGAGCCATAATTCACCCCTCCACTTT. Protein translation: CASSGPSHNSPLHF.